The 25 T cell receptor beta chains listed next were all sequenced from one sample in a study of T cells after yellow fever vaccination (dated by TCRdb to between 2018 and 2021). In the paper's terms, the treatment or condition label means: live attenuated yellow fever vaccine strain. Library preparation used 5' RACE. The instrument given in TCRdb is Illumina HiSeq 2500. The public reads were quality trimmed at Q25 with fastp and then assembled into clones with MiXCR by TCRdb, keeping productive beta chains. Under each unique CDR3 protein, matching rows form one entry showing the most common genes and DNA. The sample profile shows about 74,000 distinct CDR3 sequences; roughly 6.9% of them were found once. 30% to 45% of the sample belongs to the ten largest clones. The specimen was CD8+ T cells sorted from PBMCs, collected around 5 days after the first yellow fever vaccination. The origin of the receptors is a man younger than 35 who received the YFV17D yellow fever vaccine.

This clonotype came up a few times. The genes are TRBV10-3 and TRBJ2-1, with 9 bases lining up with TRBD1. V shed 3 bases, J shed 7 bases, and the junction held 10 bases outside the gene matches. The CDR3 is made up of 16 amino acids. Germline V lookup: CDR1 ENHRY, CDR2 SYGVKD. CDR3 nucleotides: TGTGCCATCAGTGACCGAGGACAGGGGTGGGGGAATGAGCAGTTCTTC. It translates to CAISDRGQGWGNEQFF.

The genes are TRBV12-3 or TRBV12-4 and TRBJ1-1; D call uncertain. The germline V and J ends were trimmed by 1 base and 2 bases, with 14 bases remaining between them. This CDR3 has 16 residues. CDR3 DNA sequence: TGTGCCAGCAGTTTAGGGCAGCCGGCGAGTAACACTGAAGCTTTCTTT. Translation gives CASSLGQPASNTEAFF.

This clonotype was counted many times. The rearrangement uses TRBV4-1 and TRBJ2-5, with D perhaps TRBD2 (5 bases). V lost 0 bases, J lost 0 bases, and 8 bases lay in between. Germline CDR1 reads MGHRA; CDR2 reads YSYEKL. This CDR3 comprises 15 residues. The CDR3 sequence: CASSQDLAHQETQYF. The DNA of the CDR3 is TGCGCCAGCAGCCAAGATCTAGCTCACCAAGAGACCCAGTACTTC.

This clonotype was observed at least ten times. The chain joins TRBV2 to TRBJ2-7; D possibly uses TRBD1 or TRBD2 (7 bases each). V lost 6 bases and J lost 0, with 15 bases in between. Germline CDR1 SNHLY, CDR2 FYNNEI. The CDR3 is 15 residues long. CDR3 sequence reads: CASRGEGTASYEQYF. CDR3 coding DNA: TGTGCCAGCAGGGGGGAGGGGACAGCCTCCTACGAGCAGTACTTC.

The CDR3 nucleotides are TGCGCCAGCAGCCTCCCCGGGACGGGAGGGGACTATGGCTACACCTTC. Its protein is CASSLPGTGGDYGYTF. The chain uses TRBV4-3 and TRBJ1-2; maybe TRBD1 (5 bases). Germline V gives CDR1 LGHNA, CDR2 YSLEER. V gave up 4 bases and J gave up 3 bases, with 18 bases separating them. The CDR3 loop spans 16 amino acids.

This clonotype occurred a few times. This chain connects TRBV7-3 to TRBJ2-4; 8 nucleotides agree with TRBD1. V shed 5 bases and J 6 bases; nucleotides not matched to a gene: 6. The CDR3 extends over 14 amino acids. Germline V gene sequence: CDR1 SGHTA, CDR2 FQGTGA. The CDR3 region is CASSPTGAGNIQYF. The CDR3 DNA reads TGTGCCAGCAGCCCGACAGGGGCCGGAAACATTCAGTACTTC.

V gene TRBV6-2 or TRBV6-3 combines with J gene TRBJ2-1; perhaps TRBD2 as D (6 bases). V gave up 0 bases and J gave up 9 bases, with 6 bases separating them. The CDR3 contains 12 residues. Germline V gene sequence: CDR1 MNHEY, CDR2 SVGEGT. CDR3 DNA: TGTGCCAGCAGTTACTCGGGAGGTGAGCAGTTCTTC. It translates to CASSYSGGEQFF.

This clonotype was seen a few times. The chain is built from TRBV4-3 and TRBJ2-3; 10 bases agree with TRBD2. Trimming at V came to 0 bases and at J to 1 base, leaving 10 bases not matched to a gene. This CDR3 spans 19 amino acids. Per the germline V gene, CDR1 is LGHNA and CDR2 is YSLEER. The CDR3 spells CASSQEQRGGRFGTDTQYF. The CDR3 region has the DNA TGCGCCAGCAGCCAAGAACAGCGGGGGGGCCGGTTTGGCACAGATACGCAGTATTTT.

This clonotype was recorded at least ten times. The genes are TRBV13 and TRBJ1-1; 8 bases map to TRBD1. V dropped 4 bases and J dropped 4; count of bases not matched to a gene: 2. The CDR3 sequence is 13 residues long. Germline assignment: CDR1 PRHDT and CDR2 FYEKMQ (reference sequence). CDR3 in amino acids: CASSYRGGTEAFF. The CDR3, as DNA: TGTGCCAGCAGCTACAGGGGGGGCACTGAAGCTTTCTTT.

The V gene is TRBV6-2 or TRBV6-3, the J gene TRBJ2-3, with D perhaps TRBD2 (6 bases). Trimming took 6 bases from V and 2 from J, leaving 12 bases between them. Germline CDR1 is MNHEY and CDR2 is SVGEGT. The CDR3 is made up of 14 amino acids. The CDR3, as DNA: TGTGCCAGCAGCTCCGGGGGACCCACAGATACGCAGTATTTT. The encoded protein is CASSSGGPTDTQYF.

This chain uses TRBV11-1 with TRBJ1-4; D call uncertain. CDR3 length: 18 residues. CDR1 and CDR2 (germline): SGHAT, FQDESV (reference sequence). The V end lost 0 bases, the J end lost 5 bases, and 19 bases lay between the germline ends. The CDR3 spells CASSLAPSPDDRNEKLFF. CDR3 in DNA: TGTGCCAGCAGCTTAGCCCCCTCTCCGGATGACCGCAATGAAAAACTGTTTTTT. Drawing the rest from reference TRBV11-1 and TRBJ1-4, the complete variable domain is EAEVAQSPRYKITEKSQAVAFWCDPISGHATLYWYRQILGQGPELLVQFQDESVVDDSQLPKDRFSAERLKGVDSTLKIQPAELGDSAMYLCASSLAPSPDDRNEKLFFGSGTQLSVL.

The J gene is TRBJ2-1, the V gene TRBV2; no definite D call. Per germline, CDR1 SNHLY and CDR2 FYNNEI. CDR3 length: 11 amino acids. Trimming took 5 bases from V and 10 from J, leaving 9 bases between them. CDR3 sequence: CASSISLEQFF. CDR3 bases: TGTGCCAGCAGTATTAGTCTCGAGCAGTTCTTC.

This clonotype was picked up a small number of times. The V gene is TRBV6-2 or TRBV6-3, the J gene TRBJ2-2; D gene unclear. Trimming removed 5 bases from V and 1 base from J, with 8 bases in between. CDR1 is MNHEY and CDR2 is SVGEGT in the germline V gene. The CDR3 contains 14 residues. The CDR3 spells CASSPARNTGELFF. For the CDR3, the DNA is TGTGCCAGCAGTCCCGCCAGGAACACCGGGGAGCTGTTTTTT.

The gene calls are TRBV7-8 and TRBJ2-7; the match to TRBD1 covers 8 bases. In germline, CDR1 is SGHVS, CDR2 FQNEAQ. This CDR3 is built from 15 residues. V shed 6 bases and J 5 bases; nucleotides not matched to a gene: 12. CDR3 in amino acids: CASSNTPGQVHEQYF. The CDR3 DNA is TGTGCCAGCAGTAATACCCCGGGACAGGTCCACGAGCAGTACTTC.

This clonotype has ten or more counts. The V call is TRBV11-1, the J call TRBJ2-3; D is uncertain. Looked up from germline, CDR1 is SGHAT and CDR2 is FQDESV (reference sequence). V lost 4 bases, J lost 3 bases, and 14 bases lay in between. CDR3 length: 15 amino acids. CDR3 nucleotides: TGTGCCAGCAGCTATGGACCGGGTACGACAGATACGCAGTATTTT. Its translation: CASSYGPGTTDTQYF.

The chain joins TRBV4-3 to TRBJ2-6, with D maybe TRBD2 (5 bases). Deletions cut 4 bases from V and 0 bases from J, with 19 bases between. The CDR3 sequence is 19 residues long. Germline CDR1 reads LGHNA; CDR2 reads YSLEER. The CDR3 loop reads CASSPMPTGTHSGANVLTF. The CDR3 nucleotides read TGCGCCAGCAGCCCAATGCCGACGGGAACCCACTCTGGGGCCAACGTCCTGACTTTC.

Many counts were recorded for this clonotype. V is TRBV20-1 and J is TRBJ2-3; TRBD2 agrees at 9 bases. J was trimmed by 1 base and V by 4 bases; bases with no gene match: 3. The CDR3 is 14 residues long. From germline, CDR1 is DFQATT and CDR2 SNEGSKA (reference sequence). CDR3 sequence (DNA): TGCAGTGCTATCAGACTAGCGGGCACAGATACGCAGTATTTT. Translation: CSAIRLAGTDTQYF.

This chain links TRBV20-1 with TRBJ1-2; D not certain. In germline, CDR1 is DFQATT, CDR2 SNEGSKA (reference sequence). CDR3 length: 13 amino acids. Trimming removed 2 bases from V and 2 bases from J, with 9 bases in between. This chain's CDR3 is CSARHSENYGYTF. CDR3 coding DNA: TGCAGTGCTAGACACTCAGAAAACTATGGCTACACCTTC.

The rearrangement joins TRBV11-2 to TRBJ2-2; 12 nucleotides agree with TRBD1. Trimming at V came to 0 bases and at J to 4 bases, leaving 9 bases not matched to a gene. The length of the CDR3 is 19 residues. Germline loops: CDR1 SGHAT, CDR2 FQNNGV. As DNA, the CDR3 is TGTGCCAGCAGCTTAGATGCCTGGGACAGGGGGCCAAGCACCGGGGAGCTGTTTTTT. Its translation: CASSLDAWDRGPSTGELFF. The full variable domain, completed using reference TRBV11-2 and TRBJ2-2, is EAGVAQSPRYKIIEKRQSVAFWCNPISGHATLYWYQQILGQGPKLLIQFQNNGVVDDSQLPKDRFSAERLKGVDSTLKIQPAKLEDSAVYLCASSLDAWDRGPSTGELFFGEGSRLTVL.

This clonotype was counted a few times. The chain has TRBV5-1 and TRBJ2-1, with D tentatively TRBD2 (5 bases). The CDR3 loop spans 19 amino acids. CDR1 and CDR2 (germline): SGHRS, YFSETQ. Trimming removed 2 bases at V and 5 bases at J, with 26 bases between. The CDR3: CASSFTNLRTEQSNNEQFF. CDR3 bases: TGCGCCAGCAGCTTCACCAACCTACGGACTGAGCAAAGTAACAATGAGCAGTTCTTC.

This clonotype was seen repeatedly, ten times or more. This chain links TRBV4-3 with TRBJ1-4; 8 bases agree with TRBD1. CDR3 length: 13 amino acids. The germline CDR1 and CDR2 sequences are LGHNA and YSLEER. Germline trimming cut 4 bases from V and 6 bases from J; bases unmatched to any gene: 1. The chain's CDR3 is CASSLQGDEKLFF. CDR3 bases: TGCGCCAGCAGCCTACAGGGGGATGAAAAACTGTTTTTT.

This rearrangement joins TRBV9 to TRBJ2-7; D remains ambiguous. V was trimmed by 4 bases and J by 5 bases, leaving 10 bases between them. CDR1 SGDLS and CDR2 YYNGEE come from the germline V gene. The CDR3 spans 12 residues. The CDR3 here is CASSPPNHEQYF. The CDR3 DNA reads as TGTGCCAGCAGCCCTCCGAACCACGAGCAGTACTTC.

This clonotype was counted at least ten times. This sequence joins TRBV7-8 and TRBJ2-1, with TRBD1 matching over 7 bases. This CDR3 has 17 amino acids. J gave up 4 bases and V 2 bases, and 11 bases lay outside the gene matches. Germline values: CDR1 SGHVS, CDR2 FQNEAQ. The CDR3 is CASSLFDGTETYNEQFF. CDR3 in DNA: TGTGCCAGCAGCTTATTTGACGGGACAGAGACTTACAATGAGCAGTTCTTC.

The CDR3, as DNA: TGTGCCATCAGTGAGTCGCCAGGTAAAGGCTACACCTTC. This sequence encodes CAISESPGKGYTF. The gene calls are TRBV10-3 and TRBJ1-2; D call uncertain. V dropped 0 bases and J dropped 8 bases, with 10 bases sitting between them. Per the germline V gene, CDR1 is ENHRY and CDR2 is SYGVKD. The CDR3 spans 13 residues.

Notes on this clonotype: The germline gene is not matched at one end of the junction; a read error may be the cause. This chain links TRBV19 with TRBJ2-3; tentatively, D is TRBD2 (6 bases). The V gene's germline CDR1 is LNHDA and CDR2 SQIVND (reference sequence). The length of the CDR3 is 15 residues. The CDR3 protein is CASSILAEATYTQYF. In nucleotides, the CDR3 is TGTGCCAGTAGTATATTAGCGGAGGCCACATATACGCAGTATTTT. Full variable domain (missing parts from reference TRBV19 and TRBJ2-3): DGGITQSPKYLFRKEGQNVTLSCEQNLNHDAMYWYRQDPGQGLRLIYYSQIVNDFQKGDIAEGYSVSREKKESFPLTVTSAQKNPTAFYLCASSILAEATYTQYFGPGTRLTVL.